Listed here is a single TCR beta chain. The TCRbeta library was prepared with unique molecular identifiers. TCRdb fed the PCR reads into MiXCR, producing one record per CDR3 protein. The sample carries 300,000 to 400,000 distinct CDR3 sequences, approximately 12% recorded once. The CDR3 loop spans 19 amino acids. Germline CDR1 SGHRS, CDR2 YFSETQ. Trimming cost V 3 bases and J 4 bases; bases outside gene matches: 17. This entry comes from a study of T-cell reconstitution after alpha-beta-depleted transplantation in children. This chain joins TRBV5-1 and TRBJ1-4; 8 bases map to TRBD1. This clonotype originated in a human donor who donated a stem cell graft to a child with Fanconi anemia. The sample in question was PBMCs, obtained from the stem cell graft. The CDR3 sequence is CASSSGQEITDFLNEKLFF. The CDR3 coding sequence is TGCGCCAGCAGCTCGGGACAGGAGATTACTGATTTCCTTAATGAAAAACTGTTTTTT.